This T cell receptor (beta chain) was recorded in a study of cytomegalovirus exposure and HLA in healthy donors. The study's findings and limits: Specificity for CMV antigens was confirmed in vitro for a few of the CMV-associated chains. An assumption of roughly uniform sequencing depth across donors underlay the presence/absence analyses. HLA allele associations emerged for roughly 17,000 TCR beta sequences in a later analysis, at 0.05 false discovery rate.

The PCR used 60 Vbeta and 13 Jbeta primers. Assay used: immunoSEQ multiplex PCR; TCRdb lists only in-frame clones, some missing. The repertoire holds approximately 210,000 clones, with roughly four fifths as singletons. As regards this clone: Its antigen is not known.

The CDR3 is made up of 15 amino acids. Germline V lookup: CDR1 SGHRS, CDR2 YFSETQ. Trimming took 0 bases from V and 0 from J, leaving 9 bases between them. The specimen sequenced was PBMCs. The receptor was isolated from a woman aged 45 to 65 in good health and CMV-seropositive. The chain is built from TRBV5-1 and TRBJ1-1, with D maybe TRBD1 (6 bases). CDR3 loop: CASSLEGTLNTEAFF. The CDR3 nucleotides read TGCGCCAGCAGCTTGGAGGGGACACTGAACACTGAAGCTTTCTTT. The entire variable domain, with the rest obtained from reference TRBV5-1 and TRBJ1-1, is as follows: KAGVTQTPRYLIKTRGQQVTLSCSPISGHRSVSWYQQTPGQGLQFLFEYFSETQRNKGNFPGRFSGRQFSNSRSEMNVSTLELGDSALYLCASSLEGTLNTEAFFGQGTRLTVV.